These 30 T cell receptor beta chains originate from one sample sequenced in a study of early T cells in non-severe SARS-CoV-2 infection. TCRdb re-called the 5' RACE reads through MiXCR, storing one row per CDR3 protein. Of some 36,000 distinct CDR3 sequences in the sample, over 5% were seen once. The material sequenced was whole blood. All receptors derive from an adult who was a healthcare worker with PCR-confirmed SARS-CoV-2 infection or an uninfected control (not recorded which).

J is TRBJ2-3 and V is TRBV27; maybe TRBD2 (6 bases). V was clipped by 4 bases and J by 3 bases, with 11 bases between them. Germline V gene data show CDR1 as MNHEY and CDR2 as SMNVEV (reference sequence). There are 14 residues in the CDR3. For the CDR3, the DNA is TGTGCCAGCAGTTGGACTAAGGCGACAGATACGCAGTATTTT. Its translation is CASSWTKATDTQYF.

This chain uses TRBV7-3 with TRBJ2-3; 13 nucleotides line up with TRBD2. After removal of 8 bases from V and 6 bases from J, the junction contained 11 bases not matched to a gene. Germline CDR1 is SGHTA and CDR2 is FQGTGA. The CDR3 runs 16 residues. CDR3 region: CASSRGLAGNPDTQYF. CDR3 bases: TGTGCCAGCTCTCGGGGACTAGCGGGAAACCCGGATACGCAGTATTTT.

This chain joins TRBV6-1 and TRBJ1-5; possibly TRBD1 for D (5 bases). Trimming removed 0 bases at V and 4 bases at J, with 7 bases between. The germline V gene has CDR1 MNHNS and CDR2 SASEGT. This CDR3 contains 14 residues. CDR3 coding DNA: TGTGCCAGCAGTGAAGCTGGGGGAAATCAGCCCCAGCATTTT. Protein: CASSEAGGNQPQHF.

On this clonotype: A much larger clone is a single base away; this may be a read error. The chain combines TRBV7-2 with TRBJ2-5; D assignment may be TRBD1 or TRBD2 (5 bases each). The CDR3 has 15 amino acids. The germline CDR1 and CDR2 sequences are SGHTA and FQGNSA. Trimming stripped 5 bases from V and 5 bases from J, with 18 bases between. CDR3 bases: TGTGCCAGCAGCCGACTAACCGGTGGGGCGGAGACCCAGTACTTC. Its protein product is CASSRLTGGAETQYF.

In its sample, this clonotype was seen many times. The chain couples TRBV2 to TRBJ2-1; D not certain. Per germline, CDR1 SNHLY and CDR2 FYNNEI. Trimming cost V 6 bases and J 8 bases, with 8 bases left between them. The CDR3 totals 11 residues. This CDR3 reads CASRRVYEQFF. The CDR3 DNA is TGTGCCAGCAGAAGGGTCTATGAGCAGTTCTTC.

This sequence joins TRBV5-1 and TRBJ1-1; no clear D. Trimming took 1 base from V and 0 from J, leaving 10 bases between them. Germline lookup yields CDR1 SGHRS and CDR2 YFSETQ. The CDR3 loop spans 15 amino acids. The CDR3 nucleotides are TGCGCCAGCAGCTTGAGTCCCCCGATGAACACTGAAGCTTTCTTT. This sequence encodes CASSLSPPMNTEAFF.

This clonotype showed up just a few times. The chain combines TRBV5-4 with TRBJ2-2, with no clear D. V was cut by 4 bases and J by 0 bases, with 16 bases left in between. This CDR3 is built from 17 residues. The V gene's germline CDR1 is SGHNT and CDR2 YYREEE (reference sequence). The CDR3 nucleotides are TGTGCCAGCAGCCCCCGTCGGACGGATGCGAACACCGGGGAGCTGTTTTTT. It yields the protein CASSPRRTDANTGELFF.

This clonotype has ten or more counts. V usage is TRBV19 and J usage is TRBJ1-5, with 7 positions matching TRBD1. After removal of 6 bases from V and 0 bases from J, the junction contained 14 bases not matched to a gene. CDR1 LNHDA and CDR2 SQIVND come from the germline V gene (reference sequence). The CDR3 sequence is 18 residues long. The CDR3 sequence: CASRYSGTERYSNQPQHF. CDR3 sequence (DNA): TGTGCCAGTAGGTATTCGGGGACAGAAAGATATAGCAATCAGCCCCAGCATTTT.

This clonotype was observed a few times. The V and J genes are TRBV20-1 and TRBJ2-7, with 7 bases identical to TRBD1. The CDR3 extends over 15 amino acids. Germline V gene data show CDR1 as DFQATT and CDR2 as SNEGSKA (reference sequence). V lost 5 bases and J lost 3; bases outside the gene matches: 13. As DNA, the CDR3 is TGCAGTGCTGGGGGCTCAACGACAGGGAACTACGAGCAGTACTTC. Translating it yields CSAGGSTTGNYEQYF.

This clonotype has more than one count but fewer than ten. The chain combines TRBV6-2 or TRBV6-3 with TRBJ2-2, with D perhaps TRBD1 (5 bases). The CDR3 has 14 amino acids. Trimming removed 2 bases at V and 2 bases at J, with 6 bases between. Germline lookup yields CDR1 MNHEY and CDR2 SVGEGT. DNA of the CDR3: TGTGCCAGCAGTTACGACAGTAACACCGGGGAGCTGTTTTTT. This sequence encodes CASSYDSNTGELFF.

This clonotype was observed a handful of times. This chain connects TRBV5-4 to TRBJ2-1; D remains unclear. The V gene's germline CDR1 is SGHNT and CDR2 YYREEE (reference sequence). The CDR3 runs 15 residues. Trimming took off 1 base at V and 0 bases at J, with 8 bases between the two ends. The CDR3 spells CASSLTPSSYNEQFF. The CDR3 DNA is TGTGCCAGCAGCTTGACCCCCAGCTCCTACAATGAGCAGTTCTTC.

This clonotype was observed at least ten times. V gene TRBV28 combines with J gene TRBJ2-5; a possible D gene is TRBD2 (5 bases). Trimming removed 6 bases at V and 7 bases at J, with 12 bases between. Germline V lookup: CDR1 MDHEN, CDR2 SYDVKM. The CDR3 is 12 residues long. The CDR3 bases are TGTGCCAGCAGCCCCGATCGGGGGACCCAGTACTTC. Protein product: CASSPDRGTQYF.

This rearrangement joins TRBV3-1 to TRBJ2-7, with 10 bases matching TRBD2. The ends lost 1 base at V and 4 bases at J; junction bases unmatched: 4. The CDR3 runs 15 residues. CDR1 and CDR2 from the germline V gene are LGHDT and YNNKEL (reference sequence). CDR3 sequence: CASSQVAGGYYEQYF. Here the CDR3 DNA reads TGTGCCAGCAGCCAAGTAGCGGGAGGTTATTACGAGCAGTACTTC.

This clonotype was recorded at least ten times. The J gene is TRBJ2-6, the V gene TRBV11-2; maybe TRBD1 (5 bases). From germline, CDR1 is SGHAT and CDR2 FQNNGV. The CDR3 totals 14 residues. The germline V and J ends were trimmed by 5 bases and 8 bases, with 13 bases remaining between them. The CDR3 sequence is CASSHQGVTNVLTF. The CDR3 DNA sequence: TGTGCCAGCAGCCATCAAGGGGTAACCAACGTCCTGACTTTC.

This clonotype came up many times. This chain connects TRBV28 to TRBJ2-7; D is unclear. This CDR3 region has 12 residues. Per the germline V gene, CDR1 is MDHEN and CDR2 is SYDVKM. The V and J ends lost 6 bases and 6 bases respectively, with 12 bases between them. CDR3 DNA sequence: TGTGCCAGCAGGACGTCCGTGGGCGAGCAGTACTTC. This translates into CASRTSVGEQYF.

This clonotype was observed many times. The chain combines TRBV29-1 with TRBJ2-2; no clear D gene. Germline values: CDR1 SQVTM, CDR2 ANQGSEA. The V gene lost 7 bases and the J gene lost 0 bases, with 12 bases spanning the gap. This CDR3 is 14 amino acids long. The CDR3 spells CSATRLANTGELFF. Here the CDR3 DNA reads TGCAGCGCAACCAGACTCGCGAACACCGGGGAGCTGTTTTTT.

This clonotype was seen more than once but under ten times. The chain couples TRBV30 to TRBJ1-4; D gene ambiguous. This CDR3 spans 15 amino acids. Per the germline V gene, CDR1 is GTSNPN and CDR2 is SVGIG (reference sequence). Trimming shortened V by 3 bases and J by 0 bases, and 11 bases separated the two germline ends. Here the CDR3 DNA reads TGTGCCTGGAGCGGGAGGAGTTCAACTAATGAAAAACTGTTTTTT. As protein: CAWSGRSSTNEKLFF.

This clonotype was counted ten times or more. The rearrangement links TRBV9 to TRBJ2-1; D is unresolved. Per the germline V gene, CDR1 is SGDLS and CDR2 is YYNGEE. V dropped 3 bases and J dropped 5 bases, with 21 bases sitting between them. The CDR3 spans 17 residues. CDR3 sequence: CASSASPVIGSDNEQFF. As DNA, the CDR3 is TGTGCCAGCAGCGCCTCCCCCGTAATAGGGTCCGACAATGAGCAGTTCTTC.

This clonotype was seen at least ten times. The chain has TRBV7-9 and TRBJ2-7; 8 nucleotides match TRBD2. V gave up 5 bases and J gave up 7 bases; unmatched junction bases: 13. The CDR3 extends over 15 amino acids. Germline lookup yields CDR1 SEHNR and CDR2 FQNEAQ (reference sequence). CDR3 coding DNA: TGTGCCAGCAGCGCGCCCGGTCAGCGGGAGTGGGAGCAGTACTTC. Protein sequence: CASSAPGQREWEQYF. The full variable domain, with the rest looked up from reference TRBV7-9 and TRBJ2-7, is DTGVSQNPRHKITKRGQNVTFRCDPISEHNRLYWYRQTLGQGPEFLTYFQNEAQLEKSRLLSDRFSAERPKGSFSTLEIQRTEQGDSAMYLCASSAPGQREWEQYFGPGTRLTVT.

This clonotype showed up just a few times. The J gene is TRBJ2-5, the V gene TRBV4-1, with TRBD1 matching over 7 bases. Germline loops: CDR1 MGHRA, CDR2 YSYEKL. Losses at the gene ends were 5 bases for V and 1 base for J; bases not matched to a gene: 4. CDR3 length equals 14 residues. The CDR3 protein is CASSGWTGQETQYF. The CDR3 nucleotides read TGCGCCAGCAGCGGGTGGACAGGCCAAGAGACCCAGTACTTC.

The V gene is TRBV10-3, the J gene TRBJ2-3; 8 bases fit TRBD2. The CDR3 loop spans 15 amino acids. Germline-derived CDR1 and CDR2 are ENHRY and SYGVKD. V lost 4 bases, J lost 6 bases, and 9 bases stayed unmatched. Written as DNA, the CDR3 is TGTGCCATCAGTGCTGAGGCGGGAGGAGGGGATACGCAGTATTTT. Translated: CAISAEAGGGDTQYF.

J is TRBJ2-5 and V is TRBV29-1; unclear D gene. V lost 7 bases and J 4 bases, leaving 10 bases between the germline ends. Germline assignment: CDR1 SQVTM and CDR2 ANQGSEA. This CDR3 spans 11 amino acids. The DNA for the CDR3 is TGCAGCGCGAACATATTAGAGACCCAGTACTTC. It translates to CSANILETQYF. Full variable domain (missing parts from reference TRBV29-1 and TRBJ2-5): SAVISQKPSRDICQRGTSLTIQCQVDSQVTMMFWYRQQPGQSLTLIATANQGSEATYESGFVIDKFPISRPNLTFSTLTVSNMSPEDSSIYLCSANILETQYFGPGTRLLVL.

CDR3 amino acids: CASSSGAEQFF. CDR3 sequence (DNA): TGTGCCAGCAGCTCAGGGGCTGAGCAGTTCTTC. The chain carries TRBV11-2 and TRBJ2-1; TRBD1 might be the D (6 bases). Trimming shortened V by 4 bases and J by 9 bases, and 7 bases separated the two germline ends. Germline V CDR1 and CDR2: SGHAT, FQNNGV. The CDR3 is made up of 11 amino acids. Filled out from reference TRBV11-2 and TRBJ2-1, the complete variable domain reads EAGVAQSPRYKIIEKRQSVAFWCNPISGHATLYWYQQILGQGPKLLIQFQNNGVVDDSQLPKDRFSAERLKGVDSTLKIQPAKLEDSAVYLCASSSGAEQFFGPGTRLTVL.

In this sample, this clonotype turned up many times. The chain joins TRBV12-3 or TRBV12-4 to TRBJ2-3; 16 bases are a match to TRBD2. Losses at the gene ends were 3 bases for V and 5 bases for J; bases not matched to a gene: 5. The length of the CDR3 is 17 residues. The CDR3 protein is CASSLGTSGRAEDTQYF. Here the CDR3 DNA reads TGTGCCAGCAGTTTGGGGACTAGCGGGAGGGCCGAAGATACGCAGTATTTT.

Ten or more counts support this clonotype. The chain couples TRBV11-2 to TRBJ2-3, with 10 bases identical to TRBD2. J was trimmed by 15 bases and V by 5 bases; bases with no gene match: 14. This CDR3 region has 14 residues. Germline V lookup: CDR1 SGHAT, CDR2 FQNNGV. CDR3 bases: TGTGCCAGCAGCCCCCTGGAAACTAGCGGGAAAAAATATTTT. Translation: CASSPLETSGKKYF.

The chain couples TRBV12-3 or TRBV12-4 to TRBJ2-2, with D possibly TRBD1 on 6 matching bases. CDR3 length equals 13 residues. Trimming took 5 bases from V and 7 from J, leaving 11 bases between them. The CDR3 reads CASSPQGIGELFF. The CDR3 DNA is TGTGCCAGCAGTCCTCAGGGGATCGGGGAGCTGTTTTTT.

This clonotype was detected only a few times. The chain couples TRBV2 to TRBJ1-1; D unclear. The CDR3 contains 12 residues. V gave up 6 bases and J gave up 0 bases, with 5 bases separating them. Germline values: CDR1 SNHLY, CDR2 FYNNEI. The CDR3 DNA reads TGTGCCAGCAGCGGAATGAACACTGAAGCTTTCTTT. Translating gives CASSGMNTEAFF.

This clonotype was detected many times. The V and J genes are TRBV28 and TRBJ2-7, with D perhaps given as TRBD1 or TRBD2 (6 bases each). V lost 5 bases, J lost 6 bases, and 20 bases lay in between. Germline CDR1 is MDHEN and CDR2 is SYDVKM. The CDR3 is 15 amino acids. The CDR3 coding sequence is TGTGCCAGCAGTAACCCTGGGGGGCTAGTACGCGAGCAGTACTTC. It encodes CASSNPGGLVREQYF.

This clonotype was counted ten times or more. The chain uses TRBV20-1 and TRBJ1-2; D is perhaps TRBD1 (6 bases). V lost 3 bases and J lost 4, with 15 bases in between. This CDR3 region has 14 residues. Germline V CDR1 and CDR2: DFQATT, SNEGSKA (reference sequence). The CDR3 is CSAREEGGSYGYTF. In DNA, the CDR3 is TGCAGTGCTAGGGAAGAGGGGGGATCCTATGGCTACACCTTC.

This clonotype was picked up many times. The CDR3 sequence is CASSSRGPANTGELFF. Written as DNA, the CDR3 is TGTGCCAGCAGTTCCAGGGGGCCCGCCAACACCGGGGAGCTGTTTTTT. The V gene is TRBV12-3 or TRBV12-4, the J gene TRBJ2-2, with 8 bases aligning to TRBD1. Unmatched junction bases numbered 6, after V lost 4 bases and J lost 2 bases. The CDR3 is made up of 16 amino acids.